This TCR beta chain was sequenced in a study of identical twins. On this clonotype: Its antigen remains unidentified.

Each CDR3 protein gets one entry after TCRdb re-called the 5' RACE reads with MiXCR. The table includes 600,000 to 800,000 distinct CDR3 sequences, around 21% detected once. V was clipped by 1 base and J by 0 bases, with 6 bases between them. Germline V gene lookup returns CDR1 SNHLY and CDR2 FYNNEI. The CDR3 loop spans 15 amino acids. Study-level results: In monozygotic twins, models underestimated the sharing of out-of-frame TCR alpha.

The same data also contributed to another study, on T cells expressing NK-cell markers.

This receptor was taken from a young woman in good health. V usage is TRBV2 and J usage is TRBJ2-2; D is uncertain. The sequenced sample was PBMCs. CDR3 sequence reads: CASSEGPANTGELFF. CDR3 bases: TGTGCCAGCAGTGAAGGCCCAGCGAACACCGGGGAGCTGTTTTTT.